This T cell receptor (beta chain) appears in the sequencing data of a study of cytomegalovirus exposure and HLA in healthy donors. Whole-study findings and limits: Reported findings show TCR beta sequences accurately forecast HLA-A and HLA-B alleles in most subjects. According to the study, roughly 180 TCR beta chains were cytomegalovirus-associated.

All the people who gave samples were healthy bone marrow donors. Comment on this clone: Its antigen is still unknown.

Use of 60 Vbeta and 13 Jbeta primers characterized the PCR. TCRdb's table, derived via immunoSEQ multiplex PCR, lists solely in-frame clones and lacks some. Here the sample spans 150,000 to 200,000 clones, roughly 81% being singletons. This CDR3 is built from 15 residues. Trimming removed 4 bases from V and 2 bases from J, with 14 bases in between. Germline V CDR1 and CDR2: SGHRS, YFSETQ. The TCR sequence derives from a woman in her late teens or twenties in good health and CMV-seropositive. This chain links TRBV5-1 with TRBJ2-3; D uncertain. The specimen was PBMCs. The CDR3 DNA is TGCGCCAGCAGCCCGGCCGAGGTGGCCACAGATACGCAGTATTTT. Its protein is CASSPAEVATDTQYF.